The rows below give T cell receptor beta chains drawn from one sample of a study of T-cell memory formation after mild COVID-19. TCRdb fed the 5' RACE reads into MiXCR, producing one record per CDR3 protein. The sample lists almost 250,000 distinct CDR3 sequences, roughly 14% occurring once. Sequencing input: PBMCs or a T cell subset sorted from them (not recorded which). The receptors originated from an adult woman who had mild COVID-19 (a few samples of this study predate the infection). Cell type and time point are not known. Each CDR3 is given with its conserved first and last residue. Fields, in order: clone size, J gene, D gene, V gene, CDR3 protein, CDR3 DNA. The D gene is left open where the match is weak. Not all rows give a size; the values are once, few, many and, for expanded clones, a class.

>many|TRBJ2-1|-|TRBV27
CASSFFGIRNEQFF
TGTGCCAGCAGTTTCTTCGGGATACGCAATGAGCAGTTCTTC
>-|TRBJ2-2|-|TRBV6-6
CASSHQNTGELFF
TGTGCCAGCAGCCACCAAAACACCGGGGAGCTGTTTTTT
>-|TRBJ2-1|-|TRBV27
CASSPLFSRGNNEQFF
TGTGCCAGCAGTCCCCTTTTTAGCCGGGGCAACAATGAGCAGTTCTTC
>few|TRBJ2-5|TRBD2|TRBV7-9
CASSVASGGAQETQYF
TGTGCCAGCAGCGTCGCCAGCGGGGGGGCTCAAGAGACCCAGTACTTC
>-|TRBJ2-3|-|TRBV12-3/TRBV12-4
CASRRGGSTDTQYF
TGTGCCAGCAGGAGAGGCGGGAGCACAGATACGCAGTATTTT
>-|TRBJ1-1|TRBD1|TRBV15
CATHPGYGRDSMNTEAFF
TGTGCCACCCATCCTGGTTACGGCCGGGACAGCATGAACACTGAAGCTTTCTTT
>few|TRBJ1-4|TRBD1|TRBV12-3/TRBV12-4
CATTRTGDEKLFF
TGTGCCACCACTCGGACAGGGGATGAAAAACTGTTTTTT
>-|TRBJ1-1|TRBD1|TRBV20-1
CSARTDRARGF
TGCAGTGCTAGAACCGACAGGGCGAGGGGATTT
>once|TRBJ2-3|-|TRBV20-1
CSARGSVADTQYF
TGCAGTGCTAGGGGGTCGGTTGCGGATACGCAGTATTTT
>-|TRBJ1-5|TRBD1|TRBV7-2
CASSGPGQGRNQPQHF
TGTGCCAGCAGCGGGCCGGGACAGGGACGCAATCAGCCCCAGCATTTT
>many|TRBJ1-2|-|TRBV20-1
CSARERGSNYGYTF
TGCAGTGCTAGGGAAAGGGGCTCTAACTATGGCTACACCTTC
>few|TRBJ2-1|-|TRBV12-3/TRBV12-4
CASTSELVFSVEQFF
TGTGCCAGCACCTCGGAACTAGTTTTTTCAGTTGAGCAGTTCTTC
>few|TRBJ2-2|-|TRBV3-1
CASSQGVSANTGELFF
TGTGCCAGCAGCCAAGGGGTTTCGGCGAACACCGGGGAGCTGTTTTTT
>-|TRBJ2-7|TRBD1|TRBV5-1
CASSTQGEGYEQYF
TGCGCCAGCAGCACCCAGGGGGAAGGCTACGAGCAGTACTTC
>-|TRBJ2-4|-|TRBV3-1
CASGAAPNIQYF
TGTGCCAGCGGGGCGGCACCCAACATTCAGTACTTC
>-|TRBJ2-7|-|TRBV3-1
CASSQKGPKSQYF
TGTGCCAGCAGCCAAAAGGGCCCGAAATCGCAGTACTTC
>-|TRBJ1-6|-|TRBV10-3
CAISESRGRTNSPLHF
TGTGCCATCAGTGAGTCCAGGGGACGGACGAATTCACCCCTCCACTTT
>-|TRBJ2-7|-|TRBV7-2
CASSLGRYGYEQYF
TGTGCCAGCAGCTTAGGACGGTACGGGTACGAGCAGTACTTC
>few|TRBJ2-3|-|TRBV7-2
CASSPRQVGAADTQYF
TGTGCCAGCAGCCCTAGACAGGTCGGGGCTGCAGATACGCAGTATTTT
>-|TRBJ2-7|TRBD2|TRBV5-1
CASSIAGLAGGSEQYF
TGCGCCAGCAGCATCGCAGGGCTAGCGGGAGGTTCCGAGCAGTACTTC
>few|TRBJ2-3|TRBD1|TRBV29-1
CSARQGAMDTQYF
TGCAGCGCCAGACAGGGGGCTATGGATACGCAGTATTTT